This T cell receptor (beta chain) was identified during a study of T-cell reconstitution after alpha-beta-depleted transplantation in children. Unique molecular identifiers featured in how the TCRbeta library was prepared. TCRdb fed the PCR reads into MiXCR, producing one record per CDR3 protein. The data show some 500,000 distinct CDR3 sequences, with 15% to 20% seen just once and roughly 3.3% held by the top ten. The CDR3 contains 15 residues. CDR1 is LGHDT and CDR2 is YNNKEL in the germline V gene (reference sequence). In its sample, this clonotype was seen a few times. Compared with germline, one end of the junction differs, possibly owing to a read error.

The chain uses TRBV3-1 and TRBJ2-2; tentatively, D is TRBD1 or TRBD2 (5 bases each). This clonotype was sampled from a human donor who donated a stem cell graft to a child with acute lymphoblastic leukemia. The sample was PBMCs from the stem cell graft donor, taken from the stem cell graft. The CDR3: CASTQEGESTGELFF. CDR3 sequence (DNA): TGTGCCAGCACCCAAGAAGGGGAGAGCACCGGGGAGCTGTTTTTT. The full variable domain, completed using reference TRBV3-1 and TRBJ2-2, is DTAVSQTPKYLVTQMGNDKSIKCEQNLGHDTMYWYKQDSKKFLKIMFSYNNKELIINETVPNRFSPKSPDKAHLNLHINSLELGDSAVYFCASTQEGESTGELFFGEGSRLTVL.